One sample yielded the 27 T cell receptor beta chains listed below, sequenced in a study of blood T cell repertoires in COVID-19. The protocol was immunoSEQ multiplex PCR, while the TCRdb copy is restricted to in-frame clones and leaves out a portion. The data contain 150,000 to 200,000 clones, roughly 89% of them singletons. The sample consisted of peripheral blood. These receptors were collected from a middle-aged man with acute or convalescent COVID-19.

This chain uses TRBV28 with TRBJ2-2, with TRBD1 matching 9 bases. V lost 5 bases to trimming and J lost 7 bases; unmatched junction nucleotides: 8. Germline V gives CDR1 MDHEN, CDR2 SYDVKM. This CDR3 region has 15 residues. The CDR3 region is CASSPRQGVVGELFF. The CDR3 coding sequence is TGTGCCAGCAGTCCAAGACAGGGGGTCGTCGGGGAGCTGTTTTTT.

J is TRBJ2-5 and V is TRBV5-1; 8 nucleotides line up with TRBD2. Germline V gene sequence: CDR1 SGHRS, CDR2 YFSETQ. The CDR3 length is 14 residues. Germline trimming cut 5 bases from V and 3 bases from J; bases unmatched to any gene: 6. CDR3 sequence: CASSPGGAEETQYF. CDR3 nucleotides: TGCGCCAGCAGTCCCGGGGGGGCCGAAGAGACCCAGTACTTC.

The chain combines TRBV10-3 with TRBJ2-3, with 11 bases aligning to TRBD2. Germline values: CDR1 ENHRY, CDR2 SYGVKD. V lost 6 bases to trimming and J lost 0 bases; unmatched junction nucleotides: 2. This CDR3 spans 15 amino acids. The CDR3 sequence: CAISWTSGSTDTQYF. The CDR3 DNA follows: TGTGCCATCAGCTGGACTAGCGGGAGCACAGATACGCAGTATTTT.

V is TRBV11-2 and J is TRBJ2-2, with 7 nucleotides matching TRBD1. J lost 5 bases, V lost 5 bases, and 17 bases had no gene match. CDR1 is SGHAT, CDR2 FQNNGV, per germline. The CDR3 sequence is 18 residues long. The CDR3 region has the DNA TGTGCCAGCAGCCCGGGGACAGACTATGCCGAAATGACCGGGGAGCTGTTTTTT. Its protein is CASSPGTDYAEMTGELFF. Using reference TRBV11-2 and TRBJ2-2 for the parts outside the CDR3, the full variable domain is EAGVAQSPRYKIIEKRQSVAFWCNPISGHATLYWYQQILGQGPKLLIQFQNNGVVDDSQLPKDRFSAERLKGVDSTLKIQPAKLEDSAVYLCASSPGTDYAEMTGELFFGEGSRLTVL.

The J gene is TRBJ1-1, the V gene TRBV27, with D perhaps matching TRBD1 (5 bases). CDR3 length: 14 residues. The germline gives CDR1 MNHEY, CDR2 SMNVEV (reference sequence). The V end was cut by 5 bases, the J end by 0 bases, with 10 bases between. The CDR3 here is CASSKTVMNTEAFF. The DNA for the CDR3 is TGTGCCAGCAGTAAGACAGTCATGAACACTGAAGCTTTCTTT.

A few counts support this clone. The V call is TRBV5-1, the J call TRBJ1-1; no clear D gene. This CDR3 comprises 14 residues. V gave up 0 bases and J gave up 5 bases, with 11 bases separating them. Per the germline V gene, CDR1 is SGHRS and CDR2 is YFSETQ. The CDR3 here is CASSLGDISTEAFF. In DNA form, the CDR3 reads TGCGCCAGCAGCTTGGGCGACATTTCTACTGAAGCTTTCTTT.

CDR3 coding DNA: TGTGCCAGCAGCGTTACAGGTCTAGCCAAAAACATTCAGTACTTC. Its translation: CASSVTGLAKNIQYF. V usage is TRBV11-2 and J usage is TRBJ2-4; weak D call: TRBD1 (5 bases). Germline CDR1 SGHAT, CDR2 FQNNGV. With 5 bases removed from V and 0 bases from J, the gap between germline ends came to 11 bases. The CDR3 spans 15 residues.

The rearrangement uses TRBV2 and TRBJ1-2; perhaps TRBD1 as D (6 bases). Deletions cut 4 bases from V and 4 bases from J, with 13 bases between. Germline CDR1 and CDR2: SNHLY and FYNNEI. CDR3 length: 14 residues. CDR3 sequence: CASSVGGKRYGYTF. The DNA of the CDR3 is TGTGCCAGCAGTGTAGGGGGAAAGCGCTATGGCTACACCTTC. The entire variable domain, with the rest obtained from reference TRBV2 and TRBJ1-2, is as follows: EPEVTQTPSHQVTQMGQEVILRCVPISNHLYFYWYRQILGQKVEFLVSFYNNEISEKSEIFDDQFSVERPDGSNFTLKIRSTKLEDSAMYFCASSVGGKRYGYTFGSGTRLTVV.

This clone was seen a few times. This chain's CDR3 is CASSRVLDTEAFF. The CDR3 nucleotides read TGTGCCAGCAGTCGAGTCCTTGACACTGAAGCTTTCTTT. V and J are TRBV6-5 and TRBJ1-1; D not resolved. Germline values: CDR1 MNHEY, CDR2 SVGAGI. The CDR3 covers 13 residues. The V and J ends lost 5 bases and 3 bases respectively, with 10 bases between them.

This chain links TRBV3-1 (or the pseudogene TRBV3-2) with TRBJ2-7, with 13 nucleotides matching TRBD2. Looked up from germline, CDR1 is LGHDT and CDR2 is YNNKEL (reference sequence). V was clipped by 0 bases and J by 2 bases; unmatched bases: 10. This CDR3 has 19 amino acids. CDR3 bases: TGTGCCAGCAGCCAAGAGCCGGGACTAGCGGGGCTGCGAACCTACGAGCAGTACTTC. Its protein is CASSQEPGLAGLRTYEQYF.

As to this clone: The germline gene is not matched at one end of the junction; a read error may be the cause. The chain combines TRBV7-7 with TRBJ2-3; perhaps TRBD2 as D (5 bases). This CDR3 is built from 16 residues. Germline values: CDR1 SSHAT, CDR2 FNYEAQ (reference sequence). The CDR3 protein is CASSLAFRELTDTQYF. CDR3 DNA sequence: TGTGCTAGCAGCTTAGCGTTTAGGGAGCTCACAGATACGCAGTATTTT.

The chain has TRBV7-9 and TRBJ1-1; tentatively, D is TRBD1 (6 bases). Germline CDR1 reads SEHNR; CDR2 reads FQNEAQ (reference sequence). V lost 0 bases and J 7 bases, leaving 15 bases between the germline ends. CDR3 length equals 15 residues. The CDR3 DNA reads TGTGCCAGCAGCTTAGCCAGCGGGACAAGAGATGAAGCTTTCTTT. It encodes CASSLASGTRDEAFF.

The chain combines TRBV20-1 with TRBJ1-6, with 10 nucleotides matching TRBD1. The V gene's germline CDR1 is DFQATT and CDR2 SNEGSKA (reference sequence). This CDR3 has 15 amino acids. V lost 3 bases and J lost 6; bases outside the gene matches: 5. The CDR3 DNA follows: TGCAGTGCTAGTCCGACAGGGGGCCCTAATTCACCCCTCCACTTT. It is translated as CSASPTGGPNSPLHF.

This clone has just a few counts. The rearrangement links TRBV2 to TRBJ1-2; perhaps TRBD1 as D (5 bases). V shed 6 bases and J shed 3 bases, with 14 bases lying between them. This CDR3 is built from 14 residues. From germline, CDR1 is SNHLY and CDR2 FYNNEI. The CDR3 bases are TGTGCCAGCAGCCGACAGTTGGTGGACTATGGCTACACCTTC. It codes for CASSRQLVDYGYTF.

The chain recombines TRBV7-9 with TRBJ1-4, with 7 bases matching TRBD1. The V segment lost 5 bases and the J segment 7 bases; nucleotides outside the gene matches: 10. The CDR3 totals 15 residues. CDR1 is SEHNR, CDR2 FQNEAQ, per germline (reference sequence). This chain's CDR3 is CASSIDRVQGEKLFF. The CDR3 nucleotides are TGTGCCAGCAGCATCGACAGGGTCCAGGGTGAAAAACTGTTTTTT. Combining the CDR3 with reference TRBV7-9 and TRBJ1-4 gives the whole variable domain DTGVSQNPRHKITKRGQNVTFRCDPISEHNRLYWYRQTLGQGPEFLTYFQNEAQLEKSRLLSDRFSAERPKGSFSTLEIQRTEQGDSAMYLCASSIDRVQGEKLFFGSGTQLSVL.

The V and J genes are TRBV30 and TRBJ2-1, with 10 nucleotides matching TRBD2. CDR1 GTSNPN and CDR2 SVGIG come from the germline V gene (reference sequence). V shed 3 bases and J 8 bases; nucleotides not matched to a gene: 13. The CDR3 runs 16 residues. CDR3 amino acids: CAWSTDLPSGGDEQFF. The DNA of the CDR3 is TGTGCCTGGAGCACCGACCTACCTAGCGGGGGCGATGAGCAGTTCTTC.

This clone showed up just a few times. The chain is built from TRBV3-1 (or the pseudogene TRBV3-2) and TRBJ1-2; no clear D gene. The CDR3 covers 12 residues. CDR1 is LGHDT, CDR2 YNNKEL, per germline (reference sequence). V was pared by 5 bases and J by 2 bases, with 6 bases between. For the CDR3, the DNA is TGTGCCAGCAGCGTACAGAACTATGGCTACACCTTC. Amino acid sequence: CASSVQNYGYTF.

The chain combines TRBV28 with TRBJ2-2, with TRBD1 matching over 11 bases. The CDR3 length is 15 residues. The trim removed 3 bases at V and 3 bases at J, leaving 0 bases unmatched. The V gene's germline CDR1 is MDHEN and CDR2 SYDVKM. In nucleotides, the CDR3 is TGTGCCAGCAGTTTGGGACAGGGGGACACCGGGGAGCTGTTTTTT. Translation gives CASSLGQGDTGELFF.

The gene calls are TRBV12-3 or TRBV12-4 and TRBJ2-2; 10 bases match TRBD1. This CDR3 region has 13 residues. With V trimmed by 8 bases and J by 6 bases, 3 bases remained unmatched. CDR3 protein: CASGQGGAGELFF. CDR3 nucleotides: TGTGCCAGCGGACAGGGGGGGGCCGGGGAGCTGTTTTTT.

This clone appeared a single time. The chain joins TRBV5-6 to TRBJ1-3; a weak D match, TRBD1 (6 bases). Trimming removed 1 base at V and 2 bases at J, with 16 bases between. CDR1 SGHDT and CDR2 YYEEEE come from the germline V gene. The CDR3 runs 17 residues. Here the CDR3 DNA reads TGTGCCAGCAGCTTGTTTTGGCAGGGGAGAACTGGAAACACCATATATTTT. This gives the protein CASSLFWQGRTGNTIYF.

This rearrangement joins TRBV10-3 to TRBJ1-1, with D maybe TRBD1 (6 bases). This CDR3 has 15 amino acids. CDR1 and CDR2 (germline): ENHRY, SYGVKD. V was cut by 2 bases and J by 2 bases, with 12 bases left in between. The CDR3 bases are TGTGCCATCAGTGAGCAGGCCAGGGGCAACACTGAAGCTTTCTTT. Protein: CAISEQARGNTEAFF.

The gene calls are TRBV6-6 and TRBJ1-2; 9 bases are a match to TRBD1. This CDR3 contains 17 residues. Germline V gene sequence: CDR1 MNHNY, CDR2 SVGAGI (reference sequence). J was trimmed by 4 bases and V by 6 bases; bases with no gene match: 15. This chain's CDR3 is CASSRPAATGGGYGYTF. The DNA of the CDR3 is TGTGCCAGCAGCCGACCGGCGGCGACAGGGGGTGGCTATGGCTACACCTTC.

The chain links TRBV6-5 to TRBJ2-3; 9 positions match TRBD2. Germline V gene lookup returns CDR1 MNHEY and CDR2 SVGAGI. Trimming at V came to 6 bases and at J to 6 bases, leaving 10 bases not matched to a gene. The CDR3 runs to 15 residues. For the CDR3, the DNA is TGTGCCAGCAGGCGGAGCGGGGGGAGCGAGGATACGCAGTATTTT. Translated: CASRRSGGSEDTQYF.

V is TRBV5-1 and J is TRBJ2-7; D unclear. Looked up from germline, CDR1 is SGHRS and CDR2 is YFSETQ. V was shortened by 0 bases and J by 2 bases, with 9 bases between the two germline ends. The CDR3 has 14 residues. The CDR3 sequence: CASSLDPGPYEQYF. The CDR3 DNA follows: TGCGCCAGCAGCTTGGACCCGGGTCCCTACGAGCAGTACTTC.

This chain links TRBV3-1 (or the pseudogene TRBV3-2) with TRBJ2-1; 8 bases agree with TRBD2. J gave up 8 bases and V 5 bases, and 8 bases lay outside the gene matches. The CDR3 has 14 amino acids. Germline lookup yields CDR1 LGHDT and CDR2 YNNKEL (reference sequence). CDR3 nucleotide sequence: TGTGCCAGCAGCTCCGGGACTAGTTCTCATGAGCAGTTCTTC. The encoded protein is CASSSGTSSHEQFF.

The rearrangement joins TRBV4-1 to TRBJ2-5; 14 bases map to TRBD2. The CDR3 spans 18 residues. The trim removed 1 base at V and 2 bases at J, leaving 6 bases unmatched. Germline-derived CDR1 and CDR2 are MGHRA and YSYEKL. Here the CDR3 reads CASSQGGLAGAIQETQYF. Written as DNA, the CDR3 is TGCGCCAGCAGCCAAGGGGGACTAGCGGGGGCGATACAAGAGACCCAGTACTTC.

The V gene is TRBV7-9, the J gene TRBJ2-2, with unresolved D. The length of the CDR3 is 13 residues. Looked up from germline, CDR1 is SEHNR and CDR2 is FQNEAQ (reference sequence). V shed 3 bases and J shed 1 base, with 3 bases lying between them. CDR3 nucleotide sequence: TGTGCCAGCAGCTTCGGGAACACCGGGGAGCTGTTTTTT. It yields the protein CASSFGNTGELFF.